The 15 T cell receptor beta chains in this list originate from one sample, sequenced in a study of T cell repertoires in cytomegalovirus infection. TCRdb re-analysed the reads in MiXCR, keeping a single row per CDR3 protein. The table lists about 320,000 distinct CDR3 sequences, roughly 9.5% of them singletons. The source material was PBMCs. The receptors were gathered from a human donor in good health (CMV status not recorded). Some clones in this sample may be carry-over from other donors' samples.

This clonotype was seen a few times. CDR3 protein: CASSTGEYQETQYF. CDR3 bases: TGTGCCAGCAGTACAGGGGAGTACCAAGAGACCCAGTACTTC. The V call is TRBV12-3 or TRBV12-4, the J call TRBJ2-5, with TRBD1 matching over 7 bases. The junction had 3 bases not matched to a gene; V was cut back by 5 bases and J by 0 bases. This CDR3 spans 14 amino acids.

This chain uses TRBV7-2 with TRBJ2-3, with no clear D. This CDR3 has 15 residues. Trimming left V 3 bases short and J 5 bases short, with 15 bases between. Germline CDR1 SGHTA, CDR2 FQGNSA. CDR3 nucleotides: TGTGCCAGCAGCTTGACCAGGCAGGTGGGAGATACGCAGTATTTT. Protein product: CASSLTRQVGDTQYF.

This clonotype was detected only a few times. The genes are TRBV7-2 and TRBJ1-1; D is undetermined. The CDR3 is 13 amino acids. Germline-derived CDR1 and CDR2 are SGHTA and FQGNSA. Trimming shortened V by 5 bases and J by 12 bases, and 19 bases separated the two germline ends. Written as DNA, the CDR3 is TGTGCCAGCAGCCGAGAATACAGAGCACCCTCTTTCTTT. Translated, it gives CASSREYRAPSFF. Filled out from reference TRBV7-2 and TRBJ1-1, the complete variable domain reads GAGVSQSPSNKVTEKGKDVELRCDPISGHTALYWYRQSLGQGLEFLIYFQGNSAPDKSGLPSDRFSAERTGGSVSTLTIQRTQQEDSAVYLCASSREYRAPSFFGQGTRLTVV.

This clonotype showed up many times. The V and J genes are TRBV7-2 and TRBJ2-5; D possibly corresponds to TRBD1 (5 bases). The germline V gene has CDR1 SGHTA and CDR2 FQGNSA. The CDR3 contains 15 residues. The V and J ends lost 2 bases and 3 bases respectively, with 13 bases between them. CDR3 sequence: CASSLLGRVKETQYF. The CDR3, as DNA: TGTGCCAGCAGCTTACTCGGCAGGGTAAAAGAGACCCAGTACTTC.

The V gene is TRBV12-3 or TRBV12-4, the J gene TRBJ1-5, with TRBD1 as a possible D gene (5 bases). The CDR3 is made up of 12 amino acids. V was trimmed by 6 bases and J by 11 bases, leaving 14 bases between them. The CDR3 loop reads CASSRKGVSQHF. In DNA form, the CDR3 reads TGTGCCAGCAGCCGAAAAGGGGTTTCCCAGCATTTT.

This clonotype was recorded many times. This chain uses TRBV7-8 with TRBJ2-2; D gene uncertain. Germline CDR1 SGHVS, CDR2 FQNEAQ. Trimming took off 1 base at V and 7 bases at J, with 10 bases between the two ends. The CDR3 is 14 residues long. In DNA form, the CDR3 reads TGTGCCAGCAGCTTAGGAGGCTCCAGCGGGGAGCTGTTTTTT. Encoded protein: CASSLGGSSGELFF.

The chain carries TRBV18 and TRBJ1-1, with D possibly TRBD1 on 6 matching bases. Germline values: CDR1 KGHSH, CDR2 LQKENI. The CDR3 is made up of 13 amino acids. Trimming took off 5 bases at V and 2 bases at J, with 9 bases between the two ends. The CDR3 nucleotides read TGTGCCAGCTCAACACAGGGTAACACTGAAGCTTTCTTT. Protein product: CASSTQGNTEAFF.

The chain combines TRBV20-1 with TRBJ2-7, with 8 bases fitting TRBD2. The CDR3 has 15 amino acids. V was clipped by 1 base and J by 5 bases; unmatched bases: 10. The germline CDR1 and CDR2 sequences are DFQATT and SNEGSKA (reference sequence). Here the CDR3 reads CSARAHLSGINEQYF. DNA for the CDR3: TGCAGTGCTAGAGCCCATCTTAGCGGGATAAACGAGCAGTACTTC.

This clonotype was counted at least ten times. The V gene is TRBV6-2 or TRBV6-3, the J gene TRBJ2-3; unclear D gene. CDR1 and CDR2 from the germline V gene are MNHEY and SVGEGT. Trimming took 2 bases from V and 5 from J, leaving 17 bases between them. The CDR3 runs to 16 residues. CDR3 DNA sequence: TGTGCCAGCAGTTACGGCAGGACGATGGGGAAAGATACGCAGTATTTT. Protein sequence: CASSYGRTMGKDTQYF.

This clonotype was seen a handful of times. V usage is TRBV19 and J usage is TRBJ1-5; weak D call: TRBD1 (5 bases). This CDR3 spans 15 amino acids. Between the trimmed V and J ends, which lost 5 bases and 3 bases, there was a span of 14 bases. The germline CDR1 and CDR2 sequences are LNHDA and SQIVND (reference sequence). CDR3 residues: CASSDQTVTNQPQHF. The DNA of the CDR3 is TGTGCCAGTAGTGACCAGACAGTTACCAATCAGCCCCAGCATTTT.

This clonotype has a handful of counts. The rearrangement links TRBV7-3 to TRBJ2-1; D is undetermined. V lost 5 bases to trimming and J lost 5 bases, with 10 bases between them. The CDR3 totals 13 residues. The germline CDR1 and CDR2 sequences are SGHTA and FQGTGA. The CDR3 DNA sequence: TGTGCCAGCAGCCGGAGACTTGACAATGAGCAGTTCTTC. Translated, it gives CASSRRLDNEQFF.

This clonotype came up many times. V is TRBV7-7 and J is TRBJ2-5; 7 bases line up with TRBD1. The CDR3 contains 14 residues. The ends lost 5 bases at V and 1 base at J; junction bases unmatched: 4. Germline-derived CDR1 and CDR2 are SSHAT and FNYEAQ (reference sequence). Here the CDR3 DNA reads TGTGCCAGCAGCCCCGGGACAGTCCAAGAGACCCAGTACTTC. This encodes CASSPGTVQETQYF. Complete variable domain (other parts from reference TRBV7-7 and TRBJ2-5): GAGVSQSPRYKVTKRGQDVTLRCDPISSHATLYWYQQALGQGPEFLTYFNYEAQPDKSGLPSDRFSAERPEGSISTLTIQRTEQRDSAMYRCASSPGTVQETQYFGPGTRLLVL.

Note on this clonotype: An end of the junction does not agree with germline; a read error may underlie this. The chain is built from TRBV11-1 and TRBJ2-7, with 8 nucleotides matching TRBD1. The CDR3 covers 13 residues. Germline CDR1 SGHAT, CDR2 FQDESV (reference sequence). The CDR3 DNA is TGTGCCAGCAGCCCGGGACAGGTGATACTGAAGCACTTC. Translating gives CASSPGQVILKHF.

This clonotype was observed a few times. CDR3 bases: TGTGCCATCAGCCCCAGTTCCGGGACAGCGGGGAATACGCAGTATTTT. As protein: CAISPSSGTAGNTQYF. This chain uses TRBV10-3 with TRBJ2-3; D tentatively reads TRBD1 or TRBD2 (7 bases each). The CDR3 contains 16 residues. Germline CDR1 and CDR2: ENHRY and SYGVKD. Trimming took 6 bases from V and 7 from J, leaving 23 bases between them.

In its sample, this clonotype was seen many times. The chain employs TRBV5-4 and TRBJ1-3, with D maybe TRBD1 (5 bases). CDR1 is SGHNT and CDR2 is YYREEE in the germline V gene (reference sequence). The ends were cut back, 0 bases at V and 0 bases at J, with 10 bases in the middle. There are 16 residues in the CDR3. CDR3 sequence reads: CASSLGQKSSGNTIYF. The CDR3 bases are TGTGCCAGCAGCTTGGGACAGAAGAGCTCTGGAAACACCATATATTTT.